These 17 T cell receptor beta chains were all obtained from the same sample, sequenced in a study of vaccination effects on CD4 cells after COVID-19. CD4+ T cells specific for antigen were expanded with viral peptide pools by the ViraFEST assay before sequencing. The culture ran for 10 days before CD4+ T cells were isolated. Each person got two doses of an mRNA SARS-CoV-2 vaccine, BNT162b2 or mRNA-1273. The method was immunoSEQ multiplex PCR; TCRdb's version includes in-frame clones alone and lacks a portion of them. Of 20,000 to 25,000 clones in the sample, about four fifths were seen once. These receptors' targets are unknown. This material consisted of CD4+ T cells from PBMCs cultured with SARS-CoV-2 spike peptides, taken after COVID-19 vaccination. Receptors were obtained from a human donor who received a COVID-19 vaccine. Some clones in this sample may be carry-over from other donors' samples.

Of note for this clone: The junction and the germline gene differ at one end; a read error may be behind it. The CDR3 DNA sequence: TGTGCCAGCAGACCCGCGGCCTCAAAAAGCATTCAGTACTTC. This translates into CASRPAASKSIQYF. The rearrangement joins TRBV6-6 to TRBJ2-4, with D unresolved. CDR3 length: 14 amino acids. Germline loops: CDR1 MNHNY, CDR2 SVGAGI (reference sequence).

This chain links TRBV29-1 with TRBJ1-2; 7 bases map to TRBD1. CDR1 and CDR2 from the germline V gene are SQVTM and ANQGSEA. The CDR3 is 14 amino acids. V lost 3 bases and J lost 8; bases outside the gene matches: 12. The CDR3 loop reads CSVELRLTGQGYTF. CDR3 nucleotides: TGCAGCGTTGAGTTGAGATTGACAGGGCAAGGCTACACCTTC.

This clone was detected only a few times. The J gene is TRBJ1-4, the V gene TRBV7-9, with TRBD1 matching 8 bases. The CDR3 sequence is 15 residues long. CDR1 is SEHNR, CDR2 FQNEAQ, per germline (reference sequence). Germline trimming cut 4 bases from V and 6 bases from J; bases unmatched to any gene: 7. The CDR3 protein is CASSSGGASYEKLFF. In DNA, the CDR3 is TGTGCCAGCAGCTCAGGGGGCGCGTCCTATGAAAAACTGTTTTTT. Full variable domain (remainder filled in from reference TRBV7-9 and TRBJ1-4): DTGVSQNPRHKITKRGQNVTFRCDPISEHNRLYWYRQTLGQGPEFLTYFQNEAQLEKSRLLSDRFSAERPKGSFSTLEIQRTEQGDSAMYLCASSSGGASYEKLFFGSGTQLSVL.

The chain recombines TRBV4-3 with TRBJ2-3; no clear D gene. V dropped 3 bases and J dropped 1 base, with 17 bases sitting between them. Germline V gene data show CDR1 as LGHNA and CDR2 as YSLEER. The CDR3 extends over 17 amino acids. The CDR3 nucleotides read TGCGCCAGCAGCCAGGCTGGGAACTTAAAGGGCACAGATACGCAGTATTTT. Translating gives CASSQAGNLKGTDTQYF.

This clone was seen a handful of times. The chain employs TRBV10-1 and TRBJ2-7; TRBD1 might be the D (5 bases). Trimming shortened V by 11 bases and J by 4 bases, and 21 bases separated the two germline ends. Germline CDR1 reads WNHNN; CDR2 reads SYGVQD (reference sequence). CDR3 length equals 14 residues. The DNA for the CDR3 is TGCGCCCCCGATGGGGCCTATCACCCTTACGAGCAGTACGTC. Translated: CAPDGAYHPYEQYV.

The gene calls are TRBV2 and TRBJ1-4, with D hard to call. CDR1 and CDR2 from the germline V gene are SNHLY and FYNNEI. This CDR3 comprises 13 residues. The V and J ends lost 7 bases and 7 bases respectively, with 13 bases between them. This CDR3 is CASNQFASEKLFF. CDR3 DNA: TGTGCCAGCAACCAGTTTGCGAGTGAAAAACTGTTTTTT.

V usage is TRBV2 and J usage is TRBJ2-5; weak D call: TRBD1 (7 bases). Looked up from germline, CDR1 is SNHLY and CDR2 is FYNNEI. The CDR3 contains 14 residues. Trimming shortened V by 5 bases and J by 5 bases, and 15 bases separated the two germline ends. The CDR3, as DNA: TGTGCCAGCAGTCACCAGACAGGGAGGGAGACCCAGTACTTC. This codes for CASSHQTGRETQYF.

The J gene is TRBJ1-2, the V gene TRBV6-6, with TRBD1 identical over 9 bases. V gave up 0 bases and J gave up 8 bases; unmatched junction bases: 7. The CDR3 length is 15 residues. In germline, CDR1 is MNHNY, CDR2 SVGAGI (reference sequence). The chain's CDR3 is CASSYSGDRAGGYTF. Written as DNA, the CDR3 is TGTGCCAGCAGTTACTCGGGGGACAGGGCGGGAGGCTACACCTTC.

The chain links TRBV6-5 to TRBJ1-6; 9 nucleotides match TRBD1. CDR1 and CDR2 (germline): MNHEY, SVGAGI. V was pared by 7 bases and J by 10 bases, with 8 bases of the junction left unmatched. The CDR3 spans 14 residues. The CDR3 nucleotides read TGTGCCAGCAACCGGGACAGGGTAAACTCACCCCTCCACTTT. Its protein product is CASNRDRVNSPLHF.

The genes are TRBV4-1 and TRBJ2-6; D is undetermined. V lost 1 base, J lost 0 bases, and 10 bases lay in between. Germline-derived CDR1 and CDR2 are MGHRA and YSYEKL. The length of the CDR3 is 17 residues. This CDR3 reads CASSQGRGNSGANVLTF. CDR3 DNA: TGCGCCAGCAGCCAAGGACGCGGCAACTCTGGGGCCAACGTCCTGACTTTC.

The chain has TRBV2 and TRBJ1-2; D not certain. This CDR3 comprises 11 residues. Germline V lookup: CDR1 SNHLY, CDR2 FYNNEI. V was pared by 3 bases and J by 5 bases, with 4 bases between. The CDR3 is CASSERYGYTF. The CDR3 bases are TGTGCCAGCAGTGAGAGGTATGGCTACACCTTC.

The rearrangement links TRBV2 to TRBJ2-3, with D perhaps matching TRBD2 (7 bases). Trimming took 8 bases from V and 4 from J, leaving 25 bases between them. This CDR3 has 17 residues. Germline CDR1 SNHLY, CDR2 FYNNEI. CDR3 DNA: TGTGCCAGCGCGAGACGACGGGGGGCCCTGTTAGCAGATACGCAGTATTTT. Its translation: CASARRRGALLADTQYF.

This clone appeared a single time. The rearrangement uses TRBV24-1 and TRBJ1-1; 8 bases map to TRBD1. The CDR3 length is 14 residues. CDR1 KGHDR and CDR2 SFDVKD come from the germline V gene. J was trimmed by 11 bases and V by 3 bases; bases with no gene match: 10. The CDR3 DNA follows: TGTGCCACCAGTGATCTTAGGACAGGGTTGGGTGCTTTCTTT. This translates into CATSDLRTGLGAFF.

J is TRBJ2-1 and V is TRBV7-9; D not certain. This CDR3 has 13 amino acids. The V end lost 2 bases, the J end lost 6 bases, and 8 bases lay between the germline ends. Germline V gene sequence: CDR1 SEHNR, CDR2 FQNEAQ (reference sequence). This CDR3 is CASSLNPVNEQFF. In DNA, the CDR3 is TGTGCCAGCAGCTTAAATCCAGTCAATGAGCAGTTCTTC.

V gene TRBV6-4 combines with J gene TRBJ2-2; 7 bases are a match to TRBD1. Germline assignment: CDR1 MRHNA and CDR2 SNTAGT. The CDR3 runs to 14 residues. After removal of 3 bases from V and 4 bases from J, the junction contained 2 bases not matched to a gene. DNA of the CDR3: TGTGCCAGCAGTGAACAGGGGTTCACCGGGGAGCTGTTTTTT. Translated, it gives CASSEQGFTGELFF.

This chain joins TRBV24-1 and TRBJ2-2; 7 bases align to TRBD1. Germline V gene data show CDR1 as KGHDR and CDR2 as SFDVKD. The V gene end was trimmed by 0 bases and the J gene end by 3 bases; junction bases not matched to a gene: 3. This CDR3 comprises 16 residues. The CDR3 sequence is CATSDLGQGDTGELFF. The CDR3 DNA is TGTGCCACCAGTGATTTGGGGCAGGGGGACACCGGGGAGCTGTTTTTT.

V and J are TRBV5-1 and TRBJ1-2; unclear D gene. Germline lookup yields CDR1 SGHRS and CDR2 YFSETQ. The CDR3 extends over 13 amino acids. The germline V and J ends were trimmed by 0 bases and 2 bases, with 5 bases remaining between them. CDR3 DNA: TGCGCCAGCAGCTTGGCGCAGAACTATGGCTACACCTTC. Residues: CASSLAQNYGYTF.